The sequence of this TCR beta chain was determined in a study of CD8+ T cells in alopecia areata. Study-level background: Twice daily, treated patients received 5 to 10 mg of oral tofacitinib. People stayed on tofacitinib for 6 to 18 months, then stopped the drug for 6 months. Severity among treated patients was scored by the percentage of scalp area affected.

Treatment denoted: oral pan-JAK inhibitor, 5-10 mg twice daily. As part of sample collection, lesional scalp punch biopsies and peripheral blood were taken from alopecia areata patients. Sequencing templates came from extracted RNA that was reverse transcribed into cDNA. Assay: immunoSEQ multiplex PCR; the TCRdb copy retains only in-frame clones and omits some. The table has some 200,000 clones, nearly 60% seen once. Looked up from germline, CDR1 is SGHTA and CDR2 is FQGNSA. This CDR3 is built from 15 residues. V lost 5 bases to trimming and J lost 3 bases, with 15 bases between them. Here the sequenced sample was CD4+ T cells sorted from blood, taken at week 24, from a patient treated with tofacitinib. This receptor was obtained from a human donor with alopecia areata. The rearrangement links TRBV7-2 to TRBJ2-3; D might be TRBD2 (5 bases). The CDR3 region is CASSPGVARTDTQYF. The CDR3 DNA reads TGTGCCAGCAGCCCGGGTGTAGCGAGGACAGATACGCAGTATTTT.